These 4 T cell receptor beta chains originate from one sample sequenced in a study of cytotoxic CD8 clonotypes in ibrutinib-treated CLL. Only in-frame clones appear in the TCRdb table, and some are missing; sequencing was by immunoSEQ multiplex PCR. Altogether nearly 300,000 clones are present, approximately 76% being singletons, with the ten largest covering around 6%. Sequencing was performed on PBMCs, taken at disease progression, from a patient treated with ibrutinib. Every receptor here comes from a human donor with chronic lymphocytic leukemia.

This clone appeared once. The chain joins TRBV20-1 to TRBJ2-5; unclear D gene. The germline gives CDR1 DFQATT, CDR2 SNEGSKA (reference sequence). The CDR3 sequence is 11 residues long. Deletions cut 5 bases from V and 5 bases from J, with 9 bases between. This CDR3 is CSAGITETQYF. CDR3 nucleotides: TGCAGTGCTGGCATAACGGAGACCCAGTACTTC.

V gene TRBV7-3 combines with J gene TRBJ2-5, with D possibly called TRBD1 or TRBD2 (5 bases each). The CDR3 runs 14 residues. Germline V CDR1 and CDR2: SGHTA, FQGTGA. The ends were cut back, 5 bases at V and 1 base at J, with 11 bases in the middle. CDR3 bases: TGTGCCAGCAGCCCCAGTGGGGGCCAAGAGACCCAGTACTTC. This gives the protein CASSPSGGQETQYF. Combining the CDR3 with reference TRBV7-3 and TRBJ2-5 gives the whole variable domain GAGVSQTPSNKVTEKGKYVELRCDPISGHTALYWYRQSLGQGPEFLIYFQGTGAADDSGLPNDRFFAVRPEGSVSTLKIQRTERGDSAVYLCASSPSGGQETQYFGPGTRLLVL.

The V call is TRBV10-2, the J call TRBJ2-7; TRBD2 aligns across 13 bases. Germline V gene data show CDR1 as WSHSY and CDR2 as SAAADI. V shed 6 bases, J shed 1 base, and the junction held 3 bases outside the gene matches. This CDR3 comprises 15 residues. In DNA form, the CDR3 reads TGCGCCAGCAGGAGGACTAGCGGGAGTTCCTACGAGCAGTACTTC. Protein product: CASRRTSGSSYEQYF.

V usage is TRBV4-2 and J usage is TRBJ2-1; 13 bases map to TRBD2. V shed 5 bases and J 7 bases; nucleotides not matched to a gene: 5. Germline V CDR1 and CDR2: LGHNA, YNFKEQ. The CDR3 totals 15 residues. CDR3 residues: CASSWGTSGENEQFF. Here the CDR3 DNA reads TGTGCCAGCAGCTGGGGGACTAGCGGGGAGAATGAGCAGTTCTTC.